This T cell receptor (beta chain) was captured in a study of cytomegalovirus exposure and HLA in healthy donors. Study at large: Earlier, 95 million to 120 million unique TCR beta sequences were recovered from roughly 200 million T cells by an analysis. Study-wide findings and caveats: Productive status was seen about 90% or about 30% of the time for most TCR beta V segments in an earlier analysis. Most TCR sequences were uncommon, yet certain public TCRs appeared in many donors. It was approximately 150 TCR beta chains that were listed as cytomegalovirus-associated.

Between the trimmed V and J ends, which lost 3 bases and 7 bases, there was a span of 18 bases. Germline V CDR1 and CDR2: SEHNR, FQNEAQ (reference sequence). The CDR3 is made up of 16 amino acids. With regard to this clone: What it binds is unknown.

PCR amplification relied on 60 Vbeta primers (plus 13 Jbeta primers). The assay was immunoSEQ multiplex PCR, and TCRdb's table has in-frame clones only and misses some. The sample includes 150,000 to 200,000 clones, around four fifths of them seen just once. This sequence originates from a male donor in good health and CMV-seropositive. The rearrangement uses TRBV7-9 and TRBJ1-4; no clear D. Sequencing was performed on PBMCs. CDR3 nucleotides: TGTGCCAGCAGCTTCCCCTCCCGGGGTTTCGGTGAAAAACTGTTTTTT. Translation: CASSFPSRGFGEKLFF.